The 18 T cell receptor beta chains presented below share a single source sample, sequenced in a study of CD4 T cells in relation to SARS-CoV-2 and coronaviruses. Before the COVID-19 pandemic, during about 2010-2018, CD4+ T cells were taken from unexposed donors. The cells were cultured for 9 to 11 days before CD4+ T cells were isolated. The antigens for these receptors are not known. Method: immunoSEQ multiplex PCR; TCRdb's copy keeps in-frame clones and lacks some. The sample yields 21,000 or so clones, less than 85% seen once. The sample comprised CD4+ T cells from PBMCs, cultured in vitro. All receptors come from a human donor in good health.

This chain uses TRBV5-1 with TRBJ2-2; D is uncertain. The CDR3 consists of 13 residues. Per the germline V gene, CDR1 is SGHRS and CDR2 is YFSETQ. The V gene lost 0 bases and the J gene lost 6 bases, with 6 bases spanning the gap. DNA of the CDR3: TGCGCCAGCAGCTTGGAAGCGTCCGGGGAGCTGTTTTTT. It specifies CASSLEASGELFF.

The CDR3: CASSLGDGSNEQFF. CDR3 nucleotide sequence: TGTGCCAGCAGCTTGGGGGACGGTAGCAATGAGCAGTTCTTC. The chain carries TRBV11-2 and TRBJ2-1, with D perhaps being TRBD1 or TRBD2 (5 bases each). The CDR3 covers 14 residues. V lost 3 bases to trimming and J lost 6 bases, with 12 bases between them. CDR1 and CDR2 from the germline V gene are SGHAT and FQNNGV.

This clone rates as medium-sized (0.01 to 0.1%). The chain uses TRBV7-9 and TRBJ2-1; D gene unclear. Germline CDR1 and CDR2: SEHNR and FQNEAQ (reference sequence). The CDR3 contains 13 residues. V was clipped by 6 bases and J by 3 bases, with 9 bases between them. The CDR3 loop reads CASSSGFYNEQFF. CDR3 nucleotides: TGTGCCAGCAGTAGTGGGTTCTACAATGAGCAGTTCTTC.

The V gene is TRBV18, the J gene TRBJ1-2; D unclear. This CDR3 is built from 13 residues. Germline CDR1 reads KGHSH; CDR2 reads LQKENI. V shed 6 bases and J shed 9 bases, with 17 bases lying between them. CDR3 sequence: CASSRGSEESYTF. CDR3 nucleotide sequence: TGTGCCAGCTCCCGTGGGTCGGAGGAAAGCTACACCTTC.

The chain couples TRBV5-1 to TRBJ2-7; D remains ambiguous. This CDR3 region has 11 residues. Per the germline V gene, CDR1 is SGHRS and CDR2 is YFSETQ. Trimming pared 3 bases from V and 4 bases from J, leaving 5 bases between. CDR3 DNA sequence: TGCGCCAGCAGCTCAACATACGAGCAGTACTTC. Residues: CASSSTYEQYF.

The chain combines TRBV18 with TRBJ2-7; no clear D. There are 16 residues in the CDR3. Looked up from germline, CDR1 is KGHSH and CDR2 is LQKENI. V lost 0 bases and J 2 bases, leaving 14 bases between the germline ends. CDR3 protein: CASSPPTRATPYEQYF. The CDR3 nucleotides are TGTGCCAGCTCACCACCGACCCGGGCAACCCCCTACGAGCAGTACTTC.

The chain carries TRBV19 and TRBJ1-6, with D unclear. There are 15 residues in the CDR3. Germline lookup yields CDR1 LNHDA and CDR2 SQIVND (reference sequence). Deletions cut 5 bases from V and 12 bases from J, with 20 bases between. The CDR3 DNA follows: TGTGCCAGTAGTCCTCAGACCGGAGAGACTTTACCCCTCCACTTT. This codes for CASSPQTGETLPLHF.

This chain connects TRBV4-1 to TRBJ2-5; 8 bases fit TRBD2. The length of the CDR3 is 15 residues. Trimming cost V 2 bases and J 6 bases; bases outside gene matches: 8. CDR1 and CDR2 (germline): MGHRA, YSYEKL. The CDR3 nucleotides read TGCGCCAGCAGCCAACCGGGACTAGATCCCCAGACCCAGTACTTC. It specifies CASSQPGLDPQTQYF.

The chain links TRBV30 to TRBJ1-1, with D unclear. This CDR3 contains 14 residues. Trimming pared 4 bases from V and 2 bases from J, leaving 14 bases between. CDR1 and CDR2 (germline): GTSNPN, SVGIG (reference sequence). Written as DNA, the CDR3 is TGTGCCTGGACCAGGAGTCACTCAAACACTGAAGCTTTCTTT. It yields the protein CAWTRSHSNTEAFF.

This clone has just a few counts. In the same sample, other DNA sequences code for this CDR3. The chain couples TRBV18 to TRBJ2-7, with no clear D. Germline CDR1 is KGHSH and CDR2 is LQKENI. CDR3 length: 13 residues. V was cut by 3 bases and J by 2 bases, with 8 bases left in between. For the CDR3, the DNA is TGTGCCAGCTCACCTGGCGGAACCTACGAGCAGTACTTC. It encodes CASSPGGTYEQYF.

This chain uses TRBV4-2 with TRBJ1-1; 7 bases line up with TRBD1. CDR3 size: 20 residues. Germline trimming cut 4 bases from V and 0 bases from J; bases unmatched to any gene: 20. Germline-derived CDR1 and CDR2 are LGHNA and YNFKEQ. CDR3 DNA: TGTGCCAGCAGCCGGGAGGTCTCAGGGGGTTTGAGGACGCTGAACACTGAAGCTTTCTTT. As protein: CASSREVSGGLRTLNTEAFF.

This clone was detected only once. The rearrangement links TRBV15 to TRBJ2-5, with D perhaps TRBD2 (5 bases). Trimming shortened V by 0 bases and J by 5 bases, and 13 bases separated the two germline ends. The CDR3 has 15 amino acids. Germline V gives CDR1 LNHNV, CDR2 YYDKDF (reference sequence). CDR3 in amino acids: CATSRDQTKRETQYF. DNA of the CDR3: TGTGCCACCAGCAGAGATCAGACGAAGCGGGAGACCCAGTACTTC.

V and J are TRBV5-4 and TRBJ2-2; 7 bases are shared with TRBD1. The V and J ends lost 0 bases and 7 bases, in that order; junction bases with no gene match: 9. Germline CDR1 is SGHNT and CDR2 is YYREEE (reference sequence). The CDR3 has 16 amino acids. The CDR3 nucleotides read TGTGCCAGCAGCTTGGCCCAGGACAGGTCGATCGGGGAGCTGTTTTTT. It translates to CASSLAQDRSIGELFF.

The gene calls are TRBV18 and TRBJ1-1; D is undetermined. Trimming stripped 3 bases from V and 7 bases from J, with 15 bases between. CDR3 length: 14 amino acids. The germline gives CDR1 KGHSH, CDR2 LQKENI. In nucleotides, the CDR3 is TGTGCCAGCTCACCCCTGGCTAGCGACCTTGAAGCTTTCTTT. Protein: CASSPLASDLEAFF.

A few counts support this clone. This chain connects TRBV28 to TRBJ2-5; D may be TRBD1 (5 bases). Germline CDR1 is MDHEN and CDR2 is SYDVKM. V was trimmed by 5 bases and J by 3 bases, leaving 10 bases between them. The CDR3 is made up of 13 amino acids. CDR3 protein: CASSAPTEETQYF. CDR3 coding DNA: TGTGCCAGCAGTGCCCCGACAGAAGAGACCCAGTACTTC.

In this sample, this clone turned up once. The rearrangement links TRBV3-1 (or the pseudogene TRBV3-2) to TRBJ2-2; 12 nucleotides agree with TRBD2. The junction had 10 bases not matched to a gene; V was cut back by 1 base and J by 7 bases. From germline, CDR1 is LGHDT and CDR2 YNNKEL (reference sequence). This CDR3 is 18 amino acids long. The DNA for the CDR3 is TGTGCCAGCAGCCAAGGGACTAGCGGGGCTAGATCCGGCGGGGAGCTGTTTTTT. Amino acid sequence: CASSQGTSGARSGGELFF.

The J gene is TRBJ2-7, the V gene TRBV5-1; D unclear. The CDR3 spans 12 residues. Germline loops: CDR1 SGHRS, CDR2 YFSETQ. Trimming took 4 bases from V and 0 from J, leaving 5 bases between them. The CDR3 nucleotides are TGCGCCAGCAGCCACGACTCCTACGAGCAGTACTTC. Translating it yields CASSHDSYEQYF.

V gene TRBV2 combines with J gene TRBJ2-2; 8 bases map to TRBD1. Germline values: CDR1 SNHLY, CDR2 FYNNEI. The CDR3 spans 14 residues. The trim removed 6 bases at V and 4 bases at J, leaving 4 bases unmatched. DNA for the CDR3: TGTGCCAGCAGGGGGGGACAGGTCACCGGGGAGCTGTTTTTT. Its protein product is CASRGGQVTGELFF.